The clone carrying this T cell receptor beta chain has just one count. This sample was included in a study of blood T cell repertoires in COVID-19. For the study at large: Spain, Italy and the United States supplied samples that represented acute and convalescent COVID-19. PBMCs, B-cell-depleted T cells, or T cells were the source of the cDNA or gDNA that made up the material.

In the source study's methods: Nucleated cell counts were estimated from reference gene primer amplification. Profiling relied on immunoSEQ multiplex PCR, and the TCRdb table lists in-frame clones only, not all of them. V, J and clone size were drawn from that table, and D and trimming were deduced from the DNA. The data show approximately 100,000 clones, roughly 92% seen once. Looked up from germline, CDR1 is LNHDA and CDR2 is SQIVND (reference sequence). Trimming shortened V by 4 bases and J by 9 bases, and 16 bases separated the two germline ends. The CDR3 length is 13 residues. The genes are TRBV19 and TRBJ2-7; TRBD1 might be the D (6 bases). The specimen was peripheral blood. This clonotype originated in a man aged 50 to 60 with active COVID-19. The CDR3 here is CASSSRGNDGQYF. The CDR3 nucleotides read TGTGCCAGTAGTAGCAGGGGCAATGACGGGCAGTACTTC.